This section outlines one T cell receptor (beta chain) sequence together with its context. Its target is not known. This record belongs to a study of T cell responses to AZD1222 COVID-19 vaccine. Study results and caveats: Sampled repertoires all dated from after the peak T cell response. The span of vaccine-associated CD4 TCRs extended across spike, with dominance at 160-218 and 743-854. The donors showed a predominance of white British ancestry and of females, with possible underestimation of clonal diversity.

Only in-frame clones appear in the TCRdb table, and some are missing; sequencing was by immunoSEQ multiplex PCR. The profile covers some 200,000 clones, with about 93% appearing a single time and about 1% taken by the ten largest. The CDR3 totals 15 residues. Trimming took off 1 base at V and 4 bases at J, with 11 bases between the two ends. From germline, CDR1 is SEHNR and CDR2 FQNEAQ (reference sequence). The sequenced sample was peripheral blood, obtained 28 days after the second AZD1222 dose. The genes are TRBV7-9 and TRBJ1-3; no reliable D call. The receptor's source is an adult who received the AZD1222 COVID-19 vaccine. This CDR3 reads CASSLGTGSGNTIYF. The CDR3 region has the DNA TGTGCCAGCAGCTTAGGGACCGGGTCCGGAAACACCATATATTTT. The full variable domain, rest sourced from reference TRBV7-9 and TRBJ1-3, is DTGVSQNPRHKITKRGQNVTFRCDPISEHNRLYWYRQTLGQGPEFLTYFQNEAQLEKSRLLSDRFSAERPKGSFSTLEIQRTEQGDSAMYLCASSLGTGSGNTIYFGEGSWLTVV.